This T cell receptor beta chain was documented in a study of cytomegalovirus exposure and HLA in healthy donors. Trimming took off 0 bases at V and 7 bases at J, with 10 bases between the two ends. This CDR3 spans 13 amino acids. Germline CDR1 is SGDLS and CDR2 is YYNGEE. For this clone: No antigen is known for it.

Study-wide results and caveats: At a 0.05 false discovery rate, a later analysis found some 17,000 TCR beta sequences to be associated with HLA alleles. Later analysis revealed greater clonal expansion in HLA-associated TCR beta chains than in equally common others.

PCR amplification relied on 60 Vbeta primers (plus 13 Jbeta primers). Clones were read by immunoSEQ multiplex PCR, and TCRdb kept only the in-frame ones, dropping some. This repertoire shows tens of thousands of clones, roughly 80% found once; its top ten account for roughly 8%. The source material was PBMCs. The receptor was isolated from a man aged 25 to 40 in good health and CMV-seropositive. This chain uses TRBV9 with TRBJ1-1; D gene unclear. The DNA for the CDR3 is TGTGCCAGCAGCGTAGGCGGCAGCCATGAAGCTTTCTTT. Protein sequence: CASSVGGSHEAFF.